This T cell receptor beta chain was recorded in a study of CD8+CD57+ T cells in acquired aplastic anemia. Patients selected for sequencing had displayed CD8+CD57+ cell expansion by flow cytometry. TCR beta VDJ and CDR3 profiles were obtained from a genomic DNA template. TCRdb ran MiXCR on the reads and lists one entry per CDR3 protein. Of fewer than 250,000 distinct CDR3 sequences listed, around 49% are singletons. Per germline, CDR1 SGHDN and CDR2 FVKESK. This CDR3 has 15 amino acids. V was clipped by 0 bases and J by 2 bases, with 10 bases between them. This clonotype was seen ten or more times. The sequencing input was sorted CD4+, CD8+, or CD8+CD57+ T cells (not recorded which) from PBMCs. This clonotype was sampled from a human donor with aplastic anemia. The chain employs TRBV14 and TRBJ1-2; possible D gene TRBD1, 6 bases. The CDR3 nucleotides read TGTGCCAGCAGCCAAGATCCACAGGGAAACTATGGCTACACCTTC. It translates to CASSQDPQGNYGYTF.